This TCR beta chain was recorded in a study of neurological immune-mediated disorders. Study-wide points: Falling below healthy controls, multiple sclerosis showed the least TCR clonal expansion, while HTLV-1-associated myelopathy showed the most.

This clonotype was counted many times. Its antigen is not identified. Sample time point: longitudinal time-point 2. Every sequencing run drew on 15-18 subjects and yielded over 170 million TCR-beta sequences. TCRdb analysed the 5' RACE reads with MiXCR anew, one entry per CDR3 protein. The profile shows 70,000 to 95,000 distinct CDR3 sequences, approximately 13% of them singletons. Germline-derived CDR1 and CDR2 are MNHEY and SVGEGT. V lost 5 bases, J lost 2 bases, and 18 bases stayed unmatched. The CDR3 spans 19 residues. J is TRBJ2-1 and V is TRBV6-2 or TRBV6-3, with 7 bases identical to TRBD2. The source is a female donor with HTLV-1-associated myelopathy (HAM/TSP). Material for sequencing was PBMCs. The chain's CDR3 is CASSPLAELEISPYNEQFF. The CDR3 DNA is TGTGCCAGCAGTCCCCTAGCGGAGCTAGAGATATCACCCTACAATGAGCAGTTCTTC.